This T cell receptor (beta chain) stems from a study of response to subunit inactivated influenza vaccine. General observations from the study: New T cells are recruited in small numbers by each seasonal influenza vaccination, according to the authors' suggestion.

Each CDR3 protein gets one entry after TCRdb re-called the RT-PCR reads with MiXCR. The sample has hundreds of thousands of distinct CDR3 sequences; over 9.5% are singletons. The table lists this clonotype with many counts. The target antigen is unknown. This clonotype was obtained from a man in his fifties or sixties who received an inactivated influenza vaccine. Here the sequenced sample was PBMCs from blood, taken roughly 45 days after vaccination.

The CDR3 nucleotides are TGCGCCAGCAGCTTGGGTCCCACAGATACGCAGTATTTT. Protein sequence: CASSLGPTDTQYF. V gene TRBV5-1 combines with J gene TRBJ2-3; D gene uncertain. Trimming took off 0 bases at V and 2 bases at J, with 4 bases between the two ends. The CDR3 length is 13 residues. Germline V CDR1 and CDR2: SGHRS, YFSETQ.